Detailed here is one T cell receptor (beta chain). Its antigen is as yet unknown. This sample is part of a study of T cell responses to AZD1222 COVID-19 vaccine. Study-wide findings and caveats: Rises in breadth and depth of Spike-specific TCRs came after two AZD1222 doses.

The length of the CDR3 is 13 residues. With 4 bases removed from V and 3 bases from J, the gap between germline ends came to 9 bases. CDR1 is SNHLY and CDR2 is FYNNEI in the germline V gene. Data came from immunoSEQ multiplex PCR; TCRdb stores just in-frame clones and leaves some out. Of around 150,000 clones in the sample, 80% to 95% are singletons; the top ten hold less than 5%. This TCR came from an adult who received the AZD1222 COVID-19 vaccine. This sample comprised peripheral blood, obtained 28 days after the second AZD1222 dose. The gene calls are TRBV2 and TRBJ2-5; the D gene is possibly TRBD1 (6 bases). CDR3 nucleotide sequence: TGTGCCAGCAGTGTCACAGGGAAAGAGACCCAGTACTTC. Translating gives CASSVTGKETQYF.